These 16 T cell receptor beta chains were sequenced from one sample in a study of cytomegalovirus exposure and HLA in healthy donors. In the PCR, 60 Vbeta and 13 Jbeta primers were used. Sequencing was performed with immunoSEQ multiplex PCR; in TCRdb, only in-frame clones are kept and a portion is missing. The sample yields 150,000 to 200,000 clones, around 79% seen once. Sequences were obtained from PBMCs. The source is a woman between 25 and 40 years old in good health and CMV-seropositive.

The CDR3 spells CASSILDKLLQETQYF. The CDR3 nucleotides are TGTGCCAGCTCCATCTTGGACAAATTACTCCAAGAGACCCAGTACTTC. The chain carries TRBV18 and TRBJ2-5, with a tentative D call TRBD1 (5 bases). The length of the CDR3 is 16 residues. The germline V gene encodes CDR1 KGHSH and CDR2 LQKENI. Trimming shortened V by 6 bases and J by 1 base, and 18 bases separated the two germline ends.

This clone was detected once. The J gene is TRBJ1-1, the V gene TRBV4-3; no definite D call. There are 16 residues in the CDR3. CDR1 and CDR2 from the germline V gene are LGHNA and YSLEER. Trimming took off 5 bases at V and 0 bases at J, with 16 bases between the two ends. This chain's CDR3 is CASSFGDPGMNTEAFF. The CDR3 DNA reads TGCGCCAGCAGCTTCGGCGACCCGGGGATGAACACTGAAGCTTTCTTT.

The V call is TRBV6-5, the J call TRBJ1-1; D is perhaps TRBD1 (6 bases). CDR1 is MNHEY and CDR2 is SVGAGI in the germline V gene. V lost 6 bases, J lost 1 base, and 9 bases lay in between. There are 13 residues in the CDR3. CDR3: CASSWDKNTEAFF. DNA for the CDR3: TGTGCCAGCAGCTGGGACAAGAACACTGAAGCTTTCTTT.

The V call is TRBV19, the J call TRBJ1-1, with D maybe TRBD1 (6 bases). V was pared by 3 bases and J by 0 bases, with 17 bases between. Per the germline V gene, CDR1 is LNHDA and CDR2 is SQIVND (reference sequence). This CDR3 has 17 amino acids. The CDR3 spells CASSMGWYRTVNTEAFF. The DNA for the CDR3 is TGTGCCAGTAGTATGGGTTGGTATCGGACAGTGAACACTGAAGCTTTCTTT.

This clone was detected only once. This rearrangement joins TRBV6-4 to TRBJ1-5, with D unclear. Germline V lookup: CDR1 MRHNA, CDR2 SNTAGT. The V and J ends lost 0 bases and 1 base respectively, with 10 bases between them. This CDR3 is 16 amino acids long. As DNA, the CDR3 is TGTGCCAGCAGTGACTCTATACGGGAAAGCAATCAGCCCCAGCATTTT. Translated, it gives CASSDSIRESNQPQHF.

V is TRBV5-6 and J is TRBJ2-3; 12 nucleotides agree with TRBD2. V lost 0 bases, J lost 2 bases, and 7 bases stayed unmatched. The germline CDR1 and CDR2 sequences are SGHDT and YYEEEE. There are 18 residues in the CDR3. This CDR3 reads CASSLELAGGPVTDTQYF. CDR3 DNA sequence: TGTGCCAGCAGCTTGGAGCTAGCGGGGGGGCCTGTCACAGATACGCAGTATTTT.

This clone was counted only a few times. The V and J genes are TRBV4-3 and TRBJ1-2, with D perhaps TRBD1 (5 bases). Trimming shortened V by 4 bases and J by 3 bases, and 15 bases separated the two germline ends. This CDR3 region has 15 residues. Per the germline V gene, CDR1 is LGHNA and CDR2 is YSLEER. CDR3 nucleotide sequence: TGCGCCAGCAGCCGAGACGGGGGACGGGACTATGGCTACACCTTC. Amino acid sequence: CASSRDGGRDYGYTF.

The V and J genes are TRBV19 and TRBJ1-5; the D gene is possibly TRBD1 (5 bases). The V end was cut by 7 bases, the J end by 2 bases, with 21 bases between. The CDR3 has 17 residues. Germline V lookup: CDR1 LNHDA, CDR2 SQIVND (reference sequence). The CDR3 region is CASTKVRGPPGNQPQHF. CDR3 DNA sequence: TGTGCCAGTACCAAAGTAAGGGGTCCCCCGGGCAATCAGCCCCAGCATTTT.

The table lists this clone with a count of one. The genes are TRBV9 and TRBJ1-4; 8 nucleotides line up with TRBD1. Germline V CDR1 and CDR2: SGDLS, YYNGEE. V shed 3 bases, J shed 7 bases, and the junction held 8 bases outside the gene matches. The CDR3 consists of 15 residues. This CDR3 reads CASSGFGQGGEKLFF. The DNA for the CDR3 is TGTGCCAGCAGCGGATTTGGACAGGGCGGTGAAAAACTGTTTTTT.

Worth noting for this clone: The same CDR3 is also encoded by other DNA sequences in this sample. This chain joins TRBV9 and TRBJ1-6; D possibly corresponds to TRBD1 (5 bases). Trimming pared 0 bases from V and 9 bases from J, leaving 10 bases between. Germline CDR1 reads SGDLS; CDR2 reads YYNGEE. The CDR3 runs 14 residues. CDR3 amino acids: CASSVETAGSPLHF. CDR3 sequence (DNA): TGTGCCAGCAGCGTAGAGACAGCGGGTTCACCCCTCCACTTT.

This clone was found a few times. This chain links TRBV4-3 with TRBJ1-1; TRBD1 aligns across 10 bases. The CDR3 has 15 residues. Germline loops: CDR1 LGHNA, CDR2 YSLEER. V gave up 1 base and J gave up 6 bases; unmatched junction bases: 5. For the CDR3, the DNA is TGCGCCAGCAGCCAAGGGAGACAGGGGGCCGCTGAAGCTTTCTTT. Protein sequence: CASSQGRQGAAEAFF.

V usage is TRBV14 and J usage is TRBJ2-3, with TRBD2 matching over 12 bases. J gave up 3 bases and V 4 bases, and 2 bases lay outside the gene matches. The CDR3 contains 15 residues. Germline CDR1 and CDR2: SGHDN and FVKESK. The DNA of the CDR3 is TGTGCCAGCAGCCCCGGGACTAGCGGGACAGATACGCAGTATTTT. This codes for CASSPGTSGTDTQYF.

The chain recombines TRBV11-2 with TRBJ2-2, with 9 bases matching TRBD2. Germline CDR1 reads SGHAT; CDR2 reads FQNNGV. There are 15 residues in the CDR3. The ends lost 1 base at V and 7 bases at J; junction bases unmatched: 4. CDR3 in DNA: TGTGCCAGCAGCTTAGGGCGGGAGGGTATCGGGGAGCTGTTTTTT. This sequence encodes CASSLGREGIGELFF.

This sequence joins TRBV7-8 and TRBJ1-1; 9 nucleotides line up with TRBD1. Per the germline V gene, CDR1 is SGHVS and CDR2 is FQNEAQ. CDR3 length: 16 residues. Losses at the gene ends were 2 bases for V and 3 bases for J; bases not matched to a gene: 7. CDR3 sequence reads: CASSLYQQGADTEAFF. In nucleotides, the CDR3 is TGTGCCAGCAGCTTATATCAACAGGGGGCTGACACTGAAGCTTTCTTT.

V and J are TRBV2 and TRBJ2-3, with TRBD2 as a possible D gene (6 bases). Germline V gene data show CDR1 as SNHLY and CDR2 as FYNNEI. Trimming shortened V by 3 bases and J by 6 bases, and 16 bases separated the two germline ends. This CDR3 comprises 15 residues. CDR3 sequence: CASSETRLLLDTQYF. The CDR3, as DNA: TGTGCCAGCAGTGAGACTAGACTGCTCCTCGATACGCAGTATTTT.

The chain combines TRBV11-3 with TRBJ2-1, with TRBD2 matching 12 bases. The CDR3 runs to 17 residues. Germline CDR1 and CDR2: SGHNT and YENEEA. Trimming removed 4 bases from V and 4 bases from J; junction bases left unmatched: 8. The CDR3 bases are TGTGCCAGCAGCTCGACTAGCGGGAGTTCGTGGTACAATGAGCAGTTCTTC. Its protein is CASSSTSGSSWYNEQFF.